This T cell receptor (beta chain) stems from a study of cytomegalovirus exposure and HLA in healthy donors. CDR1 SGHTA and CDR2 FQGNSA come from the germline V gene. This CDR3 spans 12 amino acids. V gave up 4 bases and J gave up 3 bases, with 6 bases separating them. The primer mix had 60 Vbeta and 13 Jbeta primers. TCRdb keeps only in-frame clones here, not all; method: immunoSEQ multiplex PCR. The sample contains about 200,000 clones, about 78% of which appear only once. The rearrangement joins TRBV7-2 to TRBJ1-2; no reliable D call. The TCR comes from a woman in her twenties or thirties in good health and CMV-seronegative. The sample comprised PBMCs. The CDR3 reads CASSSTDYGYTF. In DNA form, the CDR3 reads TGTGCCAGCAGCTCTACAGACTATGGCTACACCTTC.